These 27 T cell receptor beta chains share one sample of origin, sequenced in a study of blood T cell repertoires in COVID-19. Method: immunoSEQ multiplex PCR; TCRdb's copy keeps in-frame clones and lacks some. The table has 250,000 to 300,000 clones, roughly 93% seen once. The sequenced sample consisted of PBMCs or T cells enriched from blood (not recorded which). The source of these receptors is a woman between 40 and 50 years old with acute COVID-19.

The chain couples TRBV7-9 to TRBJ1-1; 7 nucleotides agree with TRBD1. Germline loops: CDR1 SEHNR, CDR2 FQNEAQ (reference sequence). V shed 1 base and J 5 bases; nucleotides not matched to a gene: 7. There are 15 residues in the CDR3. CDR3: CASSLGTGLGTEAFF. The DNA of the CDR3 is TGTGCCAGCAGCTTAGGGACAGGACTTGGGACTGAAGCTTTCTTT.

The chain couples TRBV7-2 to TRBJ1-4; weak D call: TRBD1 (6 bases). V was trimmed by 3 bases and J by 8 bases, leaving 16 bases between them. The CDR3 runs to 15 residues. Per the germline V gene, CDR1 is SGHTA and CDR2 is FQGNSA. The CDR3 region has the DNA TGTGCCAGCAGCTTGGGGGGGGCAGGAGGGGAAAAACTGTTTTTT. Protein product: CASSLGGAGGEKLFF. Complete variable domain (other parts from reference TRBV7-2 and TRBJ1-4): GAGVSQSPSNKVTEKGKDVELRCDPISGHTALYWYRQSLGQGLEFLIYFQGNSAPDKSGLPSDRFSAERTGGSVSTLTIQRTQQEDSAVYLCASSLGGAGGEKLFFGSGTQLSVL.

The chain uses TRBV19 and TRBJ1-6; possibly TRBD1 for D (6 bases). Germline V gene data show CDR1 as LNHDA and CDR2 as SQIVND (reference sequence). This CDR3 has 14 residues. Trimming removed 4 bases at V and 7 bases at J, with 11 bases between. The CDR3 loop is CASSNRDGNSPLHF. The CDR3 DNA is TGTGCCAGTAGTAACAGGGACGGGAATTCACCCCTCCACTTT.

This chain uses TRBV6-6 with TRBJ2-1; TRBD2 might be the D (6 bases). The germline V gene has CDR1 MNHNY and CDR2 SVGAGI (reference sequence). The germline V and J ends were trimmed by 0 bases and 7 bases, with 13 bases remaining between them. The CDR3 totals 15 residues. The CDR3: CASSYSSGSGNEQFF. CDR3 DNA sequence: TGTGCCAGCAGTTACTCCAGCGGTAGCGGAAATGAGCAGTTCTTC.

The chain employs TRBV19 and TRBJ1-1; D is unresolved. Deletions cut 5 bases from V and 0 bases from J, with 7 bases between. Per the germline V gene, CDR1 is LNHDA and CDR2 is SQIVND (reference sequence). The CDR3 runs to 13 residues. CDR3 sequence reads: CASSPVLNTEAFF. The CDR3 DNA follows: TGTGCCAGTAGTCCGGTTCTGAACACTGAAGCTTTCTTT.

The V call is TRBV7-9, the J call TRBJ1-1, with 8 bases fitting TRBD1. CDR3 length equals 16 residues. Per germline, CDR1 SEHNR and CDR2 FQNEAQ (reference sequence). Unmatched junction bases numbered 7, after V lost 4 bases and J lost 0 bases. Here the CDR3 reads CASSSDRASLNTEAFF. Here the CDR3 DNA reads TGTGCCAGCAGCTCGGACAGGGCGTCTCTGAACACTGAAGCTTTCTTT.

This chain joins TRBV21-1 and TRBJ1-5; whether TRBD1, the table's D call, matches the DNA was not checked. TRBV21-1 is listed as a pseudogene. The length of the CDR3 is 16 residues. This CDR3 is CASSTGPRPPIEPQHF. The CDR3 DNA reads TGTGCCAGCAGCACAGGGCCCCGTCCCCCAATCGAGCCCCAGCATTTT.

CDR3 DNA: TGTGCCAGCAGCTTAGGGGGCCAGGGCCTGAGGGAGCAGTTCTTC. This gives the protein CASSLGGQGLREQFF. The rearrangement joins TRBV7-9 to TRBJ2-1; a weak D match, TRBD1 (5 bases). Germline V CDR1 and CDR2: SEHNR, FQNEAQ (reference sequence). Trimming cost V 1 base and J 10 bases, with 17 bases left between them. The CDR3 runs to 15 residues.

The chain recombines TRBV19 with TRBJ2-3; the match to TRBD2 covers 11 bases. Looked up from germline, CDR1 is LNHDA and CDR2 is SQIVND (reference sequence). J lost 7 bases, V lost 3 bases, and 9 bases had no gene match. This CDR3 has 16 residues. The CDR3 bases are TGTGCCAGTAGTATTGGGTCTAGCGGGGGGAAGTATACGCAGTATTTT. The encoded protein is CASSIGSSGGKYTQYF.

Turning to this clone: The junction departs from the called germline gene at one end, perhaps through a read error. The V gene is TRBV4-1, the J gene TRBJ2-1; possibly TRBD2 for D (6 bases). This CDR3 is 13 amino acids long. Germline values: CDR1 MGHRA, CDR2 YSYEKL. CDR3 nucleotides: TGCGCCAGCAGCCAAACCGTCCTAGCGCTTTCGGTCTTC. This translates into CASSQTVLALSVF.

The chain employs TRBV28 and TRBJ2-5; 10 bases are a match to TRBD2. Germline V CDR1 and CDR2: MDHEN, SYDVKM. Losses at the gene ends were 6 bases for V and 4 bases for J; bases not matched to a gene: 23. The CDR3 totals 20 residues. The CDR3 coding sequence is TGTGCCAGCAGGGGACCACGCGGGTCAACATATAGCGGGGGGATAGAGACCCAGTACTTC. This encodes CASRGPRGSTYSGGIETQYF.

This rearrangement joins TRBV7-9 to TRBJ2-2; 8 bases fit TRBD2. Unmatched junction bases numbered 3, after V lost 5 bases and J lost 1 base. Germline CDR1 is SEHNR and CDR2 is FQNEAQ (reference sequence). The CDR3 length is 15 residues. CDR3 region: CASSHREGNTGELFF. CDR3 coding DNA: TGTGCCAGCAGCCATCGGGAGGGGAACACCGGGGAGCTGTTTTTT.

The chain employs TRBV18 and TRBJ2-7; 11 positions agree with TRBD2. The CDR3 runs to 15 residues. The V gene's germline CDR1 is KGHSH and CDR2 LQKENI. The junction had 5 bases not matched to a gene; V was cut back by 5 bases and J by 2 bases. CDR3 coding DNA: TGTGCCAGCTCAGGGGGGACTAGCGGTACCTACGAGCAGTACTTC. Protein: CASSGGTSGTYEQYF.

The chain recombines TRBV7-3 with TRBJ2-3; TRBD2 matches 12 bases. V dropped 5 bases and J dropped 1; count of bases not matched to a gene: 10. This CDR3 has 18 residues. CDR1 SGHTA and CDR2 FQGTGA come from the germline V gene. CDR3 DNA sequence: TGTGCCAGCAGCGAAGGGCTAGCGGGAGGGCGGGGCACAGATACGCAGTATTTT. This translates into CASSEGLAGGRGTDTQYF.

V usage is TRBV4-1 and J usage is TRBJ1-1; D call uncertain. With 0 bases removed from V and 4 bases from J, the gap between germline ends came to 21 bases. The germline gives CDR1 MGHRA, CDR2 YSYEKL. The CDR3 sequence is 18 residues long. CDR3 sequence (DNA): TGCGCCAGCAGCCAAGATGGGCCGCCGCTGGCCATTAGCACTGAAGCTTTCTTT. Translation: CASSQDGPPLAISTEAFF.

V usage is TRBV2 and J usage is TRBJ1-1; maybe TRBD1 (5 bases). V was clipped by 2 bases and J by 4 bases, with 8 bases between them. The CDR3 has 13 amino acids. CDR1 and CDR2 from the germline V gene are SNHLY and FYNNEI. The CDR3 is CASSERQGTEAFF. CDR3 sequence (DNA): TGTGCCAGCAGTGAAAGGCAGGGCACTGAAGCTTTCTTT.

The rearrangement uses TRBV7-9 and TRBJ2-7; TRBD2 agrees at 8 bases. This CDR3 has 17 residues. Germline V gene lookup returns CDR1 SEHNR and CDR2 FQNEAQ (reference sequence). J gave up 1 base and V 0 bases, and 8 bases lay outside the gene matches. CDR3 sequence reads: CASSLARGSGTSYEQYF. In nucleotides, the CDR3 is TGTGCCAGCAGCTTAGCGCGTGGTAGCGGGACTTCCTACGAGCAGTACTTC.

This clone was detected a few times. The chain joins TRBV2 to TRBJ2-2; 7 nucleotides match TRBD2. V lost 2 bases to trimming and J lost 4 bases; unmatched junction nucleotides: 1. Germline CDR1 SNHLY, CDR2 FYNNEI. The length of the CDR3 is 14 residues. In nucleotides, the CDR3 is TGTGCCAGCAGTGAATGGGGGGGCACCGGGGAGCTGTTTTTT. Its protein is CASSEWGGTGELFF.

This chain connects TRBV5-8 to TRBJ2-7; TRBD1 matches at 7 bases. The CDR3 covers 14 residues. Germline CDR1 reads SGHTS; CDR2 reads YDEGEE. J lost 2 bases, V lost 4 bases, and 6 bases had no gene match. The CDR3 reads CASSPWGQPYEQYF. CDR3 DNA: TGTGCCAGCAGCCCGTGGGGACAGCCCTACGAGCAGTACTTC.

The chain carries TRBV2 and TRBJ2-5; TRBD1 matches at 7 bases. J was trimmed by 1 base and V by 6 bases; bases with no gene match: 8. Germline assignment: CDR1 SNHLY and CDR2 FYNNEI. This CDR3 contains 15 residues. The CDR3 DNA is TGTGCCAGCAGGAGTAGGGACAGCCTCCAAGAGACCCAGTACTTC. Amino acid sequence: CASRSRDSLQETQYF. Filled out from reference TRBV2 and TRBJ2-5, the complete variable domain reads EPEVTQTPSHQVTQMGQEVILRCVPISNHLYFYWYRQILGQKVEFLVSFYNNEISEKSEIFDDQFSVERPDGSNFTLKIRSTKLEDSAMYFCASRSRDSLQETQYFGPGTRLLVL.

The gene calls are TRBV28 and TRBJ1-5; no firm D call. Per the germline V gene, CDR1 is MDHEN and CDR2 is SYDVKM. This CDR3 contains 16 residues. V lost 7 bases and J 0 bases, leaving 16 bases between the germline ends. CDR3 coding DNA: TGTGCCAGCACCCTCGCGGGCGGATATAGCAATCAGCCCCAGCATTTT. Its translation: CASTLAGGYSNQPQHF.

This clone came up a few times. The CDR3 sequence: CASSQRGLGNQPQHF. For the CDR3, the DNA is TGTGCCAGCAGCCAAAGGGGTTTGGGCAATCAGCCCCAGCATTTT. The V call is TRBV4-2, the J call TRBJ1-5; D perhaps matches TRBD1 (5 bases). This CDR3 has 15 residues. The V and J ends lost 2 bases and 2 bases respectively, with 10 bases between them. CDR1 LGHNA and CDR2 YNFKEQ come from the germline V gene.

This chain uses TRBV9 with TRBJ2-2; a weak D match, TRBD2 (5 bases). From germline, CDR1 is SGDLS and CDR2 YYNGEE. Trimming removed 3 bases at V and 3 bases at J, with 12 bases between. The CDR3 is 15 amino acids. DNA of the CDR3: TGTGCCAGCAGCGAGAGAGGGAGCCACACCGGGGAGCTGTTTTTT. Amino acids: CASSERGSHTGELFF.

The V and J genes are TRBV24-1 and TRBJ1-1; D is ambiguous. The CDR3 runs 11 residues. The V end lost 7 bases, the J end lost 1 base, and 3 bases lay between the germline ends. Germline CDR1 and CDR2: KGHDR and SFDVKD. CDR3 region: CATSQNTEAFF. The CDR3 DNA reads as TGTGCCACCAGCCAGAACACTGAAGCTTTCTTT.

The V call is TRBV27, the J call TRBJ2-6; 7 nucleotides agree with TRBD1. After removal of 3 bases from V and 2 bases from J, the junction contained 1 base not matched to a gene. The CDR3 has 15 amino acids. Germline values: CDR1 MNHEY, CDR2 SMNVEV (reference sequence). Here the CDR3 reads CASSFDRAGANVLTF. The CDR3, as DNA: TGTGCCAGCAGTTTCGACAGGGCTGGGGCCAACGTCCTGACTTTC.

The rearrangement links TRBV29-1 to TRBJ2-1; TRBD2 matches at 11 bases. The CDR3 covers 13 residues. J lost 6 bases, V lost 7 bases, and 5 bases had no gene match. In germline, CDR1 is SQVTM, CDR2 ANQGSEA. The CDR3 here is CSAGTSGPNEQFF. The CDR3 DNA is TGCAGCGCCGGGACTAGCGGCCCCAATGAGCAGTTCTTC.

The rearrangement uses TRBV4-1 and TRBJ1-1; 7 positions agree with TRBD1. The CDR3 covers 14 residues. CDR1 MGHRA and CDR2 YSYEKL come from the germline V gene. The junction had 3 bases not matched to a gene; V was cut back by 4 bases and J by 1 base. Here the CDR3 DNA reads TGCGCCAGCAGCCTGGGACAGAGGAACACTGAAGCTTTCTTT. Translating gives CASSLGQRNTEAFF.